This T cell receptor beta chain stems from a study of blood T cell repertoires in COVID-19. On the study more broadly: Sample material is recorded as cDNA or gDNA derived from T cells, B-cell-depleted T cells, or PBMCs.

Trimming cost V 4 bases and J 8 bases; bases outside gene matches: 8. CDR3 length: 15 residues. The germline gives CDR1 SEHNR, CDR2 FQNEAQ (reference sequence). The sample holds one count of this clone. The table came from immunoSEQ multiplex PCR; TCRdb's copy has only in-frame clones and leaves some out. Counted here are roughly 200,000 clones, 70% to 90% occurring once; the ten biggest clones make up about 20%. Seattle researchers signed up patients amid active infection and tracked them longitudinally. The clonotype was recovered from a person between 70 and 80 years old with COVID-19, enrolled during active disease. This chain uses TRBV7-9 with TRBJ2-1; 10 nucleotides line up with TRBD1. The specimen sequenced was peripheral blood. The CDR3 loop reads CASSYGQGENDEQFF. For the CDR3, the DNA is TGTGCCAGCAGCTACGGACAGGGGGAAAACGATGAGCAGTTCTTC. The full variable domain, its missing parts supplied by reference TRBV7-9 and TRBJ2-1, is DTGVSQNPRHKITKRGQNVTFRCDPISEHNRLYWYRQTLGQGPEFLTYFQNEAQLEKSRLLSDRFSAERPKGSFSTLEIQRTEQGDSAMYLCASSYGQGENDEQFFGPGTRLTVL.